A single TCR beta chain is shown here with its context. Its specificity is unknown. This sample is drawn from a study of T cell responses to AZD1222 COVID-19 vaccine. The study, taken as a whole, reports: Nearly half of spike-specific TCRs reportedly go after variant regions that carry no mutations.

The germline CDR1 and CDR2 sequences are MGHDK and SYGVNS. The V and J ends lost 4 bases and 3 bases, in that order; junction bases with no gene match: 9. This CDR3 is 17 amino acids long. Generated by immunoSEQ multiplex PCR, the TCRdb table keeps only in-frame clones and is missing some. This sample has 100,000 to 150,000 clones, with 88% found just once. This receptor was taken from an adult who received the AZD1222 COVID-19 vaccine. This sample comprised peripheral blood, obtained 28 days after the second AZD1222 dose. The chain employs TRBV25-1 and TRBJ2-1, with 10 positions matching TRBD2. The CDR3 loop is CASSAHLLAGGYNEQFF. CDR3 in DNA: TGTGCCAGCAGTGCCCACCTCTTAGCGGGAGGCTACAATGAGCAGTTCTTC.